The TCR beta chain under discussion was sequenced for a study of blood T cell repertoires in COVID-19. The wider study: The samples span acute and convalescent COVID-19 from the United States, Italy and Spain. T cells, B-cell-depleted T cells, or PBMCs provided the cDNA or gDNA that served as material.

Trimming left V 0 bases short and J 6 bases short, with 12 bases between. Germline loops: CDR1 LNHNV, CDR2 YYDKDF (reference sequence). The CDR3 consists of 15 residues. Under the authors' procedure: Reference gene primer amplification in the assay estimated nucleated cell counts. TCRdb's copy holds only in-frame clones and misses some; the assay was immunoSEQ multiplex PCR. Clone size and the V and J calls come from that table; the DNA yielded D and trimming. The data show 150,000 or so clones, with 85% to 90% seen just once and 8.2% held by the top ten. The clonotype originates from a woman aged 55-69 years with acute or convalescent COVID-19. The rearrangement links TRBV15 to TRBJ2-1; TRBD2 is a possible D gene (6 bases). Sequenced material: peripheral blood. The CDR3 here is CATSRERLGGNEQFF. The CDR3, as DNA: TGTGCCACCAGCAGAGAGCGGTTGGGGGGCAATGAGCAGTTCTTC.